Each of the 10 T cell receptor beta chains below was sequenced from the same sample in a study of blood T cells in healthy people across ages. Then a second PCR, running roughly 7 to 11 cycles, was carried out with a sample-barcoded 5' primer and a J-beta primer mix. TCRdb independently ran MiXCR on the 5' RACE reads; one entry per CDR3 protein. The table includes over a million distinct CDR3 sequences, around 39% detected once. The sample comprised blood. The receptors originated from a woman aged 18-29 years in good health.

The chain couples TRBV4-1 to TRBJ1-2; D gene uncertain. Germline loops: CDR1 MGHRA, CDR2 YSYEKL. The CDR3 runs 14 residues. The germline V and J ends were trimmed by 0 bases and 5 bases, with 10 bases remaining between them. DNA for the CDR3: TGCGCCAGCAGCCAAGATCGAAAAGGGTATGGCTACACCTTC. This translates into CASSQDRKGYGYTF.

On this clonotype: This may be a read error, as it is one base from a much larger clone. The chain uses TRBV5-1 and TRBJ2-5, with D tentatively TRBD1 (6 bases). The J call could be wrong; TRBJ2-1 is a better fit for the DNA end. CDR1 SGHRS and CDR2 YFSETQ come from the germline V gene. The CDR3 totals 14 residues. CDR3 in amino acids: CASDKTGTQETQFF. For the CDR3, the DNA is TGCGCCAGCGACAAGACAGGTACCCAAGAGACCCAGTTCTTC.

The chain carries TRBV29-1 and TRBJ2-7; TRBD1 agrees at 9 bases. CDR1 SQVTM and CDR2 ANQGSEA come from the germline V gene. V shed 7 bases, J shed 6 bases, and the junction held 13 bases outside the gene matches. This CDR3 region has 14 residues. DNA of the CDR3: TGCAGCGCTGGGTCGGGGACAGGGAAGAGCGAGCAGTACTTC. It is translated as CSAGSGTGKSEQYF.

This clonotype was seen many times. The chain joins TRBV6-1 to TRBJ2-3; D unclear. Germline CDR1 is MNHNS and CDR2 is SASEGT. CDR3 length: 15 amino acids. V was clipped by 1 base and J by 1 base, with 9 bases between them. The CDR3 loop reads CASSEGLERTDTQYF. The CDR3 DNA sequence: TGTGCCAGCAGTGAAGGCCTAGAACGCACAGATACGCAGTATTTT.

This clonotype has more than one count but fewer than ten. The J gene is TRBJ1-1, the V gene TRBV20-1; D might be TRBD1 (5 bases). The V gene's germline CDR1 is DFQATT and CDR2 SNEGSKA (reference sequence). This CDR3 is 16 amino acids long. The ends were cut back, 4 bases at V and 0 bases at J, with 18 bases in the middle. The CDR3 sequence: CSAIPLQGWLNTEAFF. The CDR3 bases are TGCAGTGCTATCCCCCTGCAGGGATGGTTGAACACTGAAGCTTTCTTT.

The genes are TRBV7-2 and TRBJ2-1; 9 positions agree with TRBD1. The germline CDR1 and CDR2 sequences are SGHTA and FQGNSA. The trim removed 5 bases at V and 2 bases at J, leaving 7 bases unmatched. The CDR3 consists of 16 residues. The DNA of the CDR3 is TGTGCCAGCAGCGTAAGACAGGGGGATACCTACAATGAGCAGTTCTTC. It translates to CASSVRQGDTYNEQFF.

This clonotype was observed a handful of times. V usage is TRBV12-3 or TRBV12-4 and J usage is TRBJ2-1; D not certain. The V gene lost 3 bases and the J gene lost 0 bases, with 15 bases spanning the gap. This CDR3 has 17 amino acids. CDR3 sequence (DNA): TGTGCCAGCAGTTTTATAATGGTGCAGAACTCCTACAATGAGCAGTTCTTC. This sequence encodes CASSFIMVQNSYNEQFF.

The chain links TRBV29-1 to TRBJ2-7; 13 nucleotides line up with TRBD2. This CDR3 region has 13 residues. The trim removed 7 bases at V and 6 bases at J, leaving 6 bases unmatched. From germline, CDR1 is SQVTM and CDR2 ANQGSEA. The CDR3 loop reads CSARTSGSGEQYF. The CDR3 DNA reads TGCAGCGCCAGGACTAGCGGGAGTGGCGAGCAGTACTTC.

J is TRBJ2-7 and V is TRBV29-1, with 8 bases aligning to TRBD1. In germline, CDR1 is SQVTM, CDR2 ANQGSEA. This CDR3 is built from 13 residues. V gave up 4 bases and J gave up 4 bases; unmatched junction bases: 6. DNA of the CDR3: TGCAGCGTTGTCGGGACAGGCATTTACGAGCAGTACTTC. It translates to CSVVGTGIYEQYF.

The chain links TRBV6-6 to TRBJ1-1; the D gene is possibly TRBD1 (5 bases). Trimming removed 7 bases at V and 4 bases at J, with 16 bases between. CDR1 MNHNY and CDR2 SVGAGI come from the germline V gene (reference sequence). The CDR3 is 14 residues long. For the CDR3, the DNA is TGTGCCAGCATCCCTCAGGGCGGCGGCACTGAAGCTTTCTTT. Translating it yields CASIPQGGGTEAFF.